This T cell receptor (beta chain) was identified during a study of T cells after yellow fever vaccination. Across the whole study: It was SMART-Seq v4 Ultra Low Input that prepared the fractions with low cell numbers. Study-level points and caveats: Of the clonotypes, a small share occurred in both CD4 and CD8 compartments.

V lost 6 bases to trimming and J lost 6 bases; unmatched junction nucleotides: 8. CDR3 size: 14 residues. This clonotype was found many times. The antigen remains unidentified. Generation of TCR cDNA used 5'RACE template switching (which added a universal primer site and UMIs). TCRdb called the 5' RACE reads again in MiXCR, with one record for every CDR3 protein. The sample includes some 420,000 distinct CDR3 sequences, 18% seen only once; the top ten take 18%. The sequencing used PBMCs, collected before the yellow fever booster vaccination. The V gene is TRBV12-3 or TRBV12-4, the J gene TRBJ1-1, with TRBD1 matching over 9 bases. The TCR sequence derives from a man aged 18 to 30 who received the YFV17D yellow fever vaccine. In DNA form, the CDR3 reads TGTGCCAGCAGCCCGGGACAGGGTTTGGCTGAAGCTTTCTTT. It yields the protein CASSPGQGLAEAFF.